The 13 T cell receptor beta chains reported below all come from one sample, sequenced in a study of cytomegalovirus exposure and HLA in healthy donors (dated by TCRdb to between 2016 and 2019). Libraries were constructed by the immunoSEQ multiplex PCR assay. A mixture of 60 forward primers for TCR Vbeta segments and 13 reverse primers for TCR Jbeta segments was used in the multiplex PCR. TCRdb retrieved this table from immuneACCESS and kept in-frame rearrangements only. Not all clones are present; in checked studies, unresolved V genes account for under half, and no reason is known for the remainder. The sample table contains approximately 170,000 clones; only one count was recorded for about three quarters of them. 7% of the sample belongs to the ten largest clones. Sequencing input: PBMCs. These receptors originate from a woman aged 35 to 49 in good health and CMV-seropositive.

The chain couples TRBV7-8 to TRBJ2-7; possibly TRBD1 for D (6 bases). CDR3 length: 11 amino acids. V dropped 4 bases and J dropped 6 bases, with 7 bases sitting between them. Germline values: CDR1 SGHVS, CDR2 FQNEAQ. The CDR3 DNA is TGTGCCAGCAGCTCCAGGGGCGAGCAGTACTTC. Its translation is CASSSRGEQYF.

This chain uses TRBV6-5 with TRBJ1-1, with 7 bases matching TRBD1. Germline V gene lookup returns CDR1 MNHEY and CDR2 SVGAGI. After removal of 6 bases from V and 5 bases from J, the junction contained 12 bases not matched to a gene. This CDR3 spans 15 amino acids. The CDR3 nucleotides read TGTGCCAGCAGAGTACAGGGGATAGAGGGGACTGAAGCTTTCTTT. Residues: CASRVQGIEGTEAFF.

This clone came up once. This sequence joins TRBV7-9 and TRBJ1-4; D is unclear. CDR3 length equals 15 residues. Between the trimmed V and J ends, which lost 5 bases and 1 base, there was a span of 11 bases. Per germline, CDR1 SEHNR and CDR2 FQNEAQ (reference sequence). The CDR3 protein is CASSPGLVTNEKLFF. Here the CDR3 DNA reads TGTGCCAGCAGCCCTGGACTTGTAACTAATGAAAAACTGTTTTTT.

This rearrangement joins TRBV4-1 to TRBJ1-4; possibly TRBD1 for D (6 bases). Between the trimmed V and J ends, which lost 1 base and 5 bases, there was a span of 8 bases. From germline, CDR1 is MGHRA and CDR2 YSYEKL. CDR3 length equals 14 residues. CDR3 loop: CASSQGDKNEKLFF. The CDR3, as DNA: TGCGCCAGCAGCCAAGGGGACAAAAATGAAAAACTGTTTTTT.

Here the CDR3 reads CASSRGVAVAYNEQFF. The CDR3 nucleotides are TGTGCCAGCAGCCGAGGGGTAGCGGTGGCCTACAATGAGCAGTTCTTC. V is TRBV7-2 and J is TRBJ2-1; weak D call: TRBD2 (6 bases). The CDR3 runs 16 residues. The germline CDR1 and CDR2 sequences are SGHTA and FQGNSA. Trimming took 5 bases from V and 2 from J, leaving 16 bases between them.

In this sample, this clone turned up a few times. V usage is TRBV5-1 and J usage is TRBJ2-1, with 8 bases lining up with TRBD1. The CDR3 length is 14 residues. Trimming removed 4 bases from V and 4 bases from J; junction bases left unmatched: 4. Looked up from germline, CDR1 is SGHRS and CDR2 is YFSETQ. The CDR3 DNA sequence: TGCGCCAGCAGCGCGGGACAGGAGTACAATGAGCAGTTCTTC. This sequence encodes CASSAGQEYNEQFF. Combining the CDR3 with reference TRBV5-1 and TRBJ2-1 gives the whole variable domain KAGVTQTPRYLIKTRGQQVTLSCSPISGHRSVSWYQQTPGQGLQFLFEYFSETQRNKGNFPGRFSGRQFSNSRSEMNVSTLELGDSALYLCASSAGQEYNEQFFGPGTRLTVL.

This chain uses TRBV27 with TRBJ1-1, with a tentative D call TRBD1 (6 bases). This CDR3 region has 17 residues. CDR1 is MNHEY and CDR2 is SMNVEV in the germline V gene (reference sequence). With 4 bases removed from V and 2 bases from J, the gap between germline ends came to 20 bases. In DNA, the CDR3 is TGTGCCAGCAGTTCCCTGGGGACATGGGGGACCAACACTGAAGCTTTCTTT. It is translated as CASSSLGTWGTNTEAFF.

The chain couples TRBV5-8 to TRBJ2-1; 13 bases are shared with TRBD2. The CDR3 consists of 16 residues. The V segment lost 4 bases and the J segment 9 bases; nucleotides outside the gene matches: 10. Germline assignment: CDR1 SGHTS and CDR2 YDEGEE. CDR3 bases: TGTGCCAGCAGCGCCGGACTAGCGGGGGTGCTCGGTGAGCAGTTCTTC. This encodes CASSAGLAGVLGEQFF. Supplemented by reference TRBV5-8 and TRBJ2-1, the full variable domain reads EAGVTQSPTHLIKTRGQQATLRCSPISGHTSVYWYQQALGLGLQFLLWYDEGEERNRGNFPPRFSGRQFPNYSSELNVNALELEDSALYLCASSAGLAGVLGEQFFGPGTRLTVL.

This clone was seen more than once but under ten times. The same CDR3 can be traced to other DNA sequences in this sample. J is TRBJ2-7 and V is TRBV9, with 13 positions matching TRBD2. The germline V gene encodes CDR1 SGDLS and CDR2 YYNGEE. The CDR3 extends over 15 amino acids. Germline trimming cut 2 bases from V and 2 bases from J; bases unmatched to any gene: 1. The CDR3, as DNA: TGTGCCAGCAGCGTGGGGACTAGCGGGGCCTACGAGCAGTACTTC. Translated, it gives CASSVGTSGAYEQYF.

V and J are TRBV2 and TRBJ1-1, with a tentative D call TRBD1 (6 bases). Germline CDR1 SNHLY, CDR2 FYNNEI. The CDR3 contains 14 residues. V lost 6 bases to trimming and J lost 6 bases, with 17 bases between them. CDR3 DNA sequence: TGTGCCAGCAGGGGGTATTCAGGGGTCGCTGAAGCTTTCTTT. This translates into CASRGYSGVAEAFF. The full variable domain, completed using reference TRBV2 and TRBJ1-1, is EPEVTQTPSHQVTQMGQEVILRCVPISNHLYFYWYRQILGQKVEFLVSFYNNEISEKSEIFDDQFSVERPDGSNFTLKIRSTKLEDSAMYFCASRGYSGVAEAFFGQGTRLTVV.

CDR3 in amino acids: CASSFQGNSPLHF. The DNA for the CDR3 is TGTGCCAGCAGCTTCCAGGGAAATTCACCCCTCCACTTT. The rearrangement links TRBV5-8 to TRBJ1-6, with TRBD1 as a possible D gene (5 bases). The CDR3 is 13 amino acids. Trimming shortened V by 2 bases and J by 7 bases, and 7 bases separated the two germline ends. CDR1 and CDR2 (germline): SGHTS, YDEGEE.

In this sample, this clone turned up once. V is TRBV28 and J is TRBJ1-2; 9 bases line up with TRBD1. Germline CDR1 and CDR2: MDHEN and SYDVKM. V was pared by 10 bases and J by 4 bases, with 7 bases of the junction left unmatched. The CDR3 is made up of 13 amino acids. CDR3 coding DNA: TGTGCCACACACCGGGACAGGGTCTATGGCTACACCTTC. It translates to CATHRDRVYGYTF.

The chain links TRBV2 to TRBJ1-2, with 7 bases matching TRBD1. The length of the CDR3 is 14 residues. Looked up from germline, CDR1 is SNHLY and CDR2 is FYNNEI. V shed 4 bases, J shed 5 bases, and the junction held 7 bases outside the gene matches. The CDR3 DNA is TGTGCCAGCAGTGGGGACCGGGACAGTTATGGCTACACCTTC. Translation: CASSGDRDSYGYTF. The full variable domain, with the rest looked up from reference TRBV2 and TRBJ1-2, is EPEVTQTPSHQVTQMGQEVILRCVPISNHLYFYWYRQILGQKVEFLVSFYNNEISEKSEIFDDQFSVERPDGSNFTLKIRSTKLEDSAMYFCASSGDRDSYGYTFGSGTRLTVV.